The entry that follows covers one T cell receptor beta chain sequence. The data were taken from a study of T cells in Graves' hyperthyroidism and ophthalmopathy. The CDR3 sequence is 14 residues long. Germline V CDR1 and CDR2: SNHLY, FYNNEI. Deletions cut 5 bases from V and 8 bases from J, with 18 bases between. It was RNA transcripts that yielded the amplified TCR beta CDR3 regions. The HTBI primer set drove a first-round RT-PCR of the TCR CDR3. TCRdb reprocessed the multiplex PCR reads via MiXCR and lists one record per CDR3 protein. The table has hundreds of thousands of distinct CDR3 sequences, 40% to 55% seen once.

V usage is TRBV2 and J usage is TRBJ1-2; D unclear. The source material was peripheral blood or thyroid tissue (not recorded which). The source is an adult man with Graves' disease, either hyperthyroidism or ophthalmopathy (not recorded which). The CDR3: CASSQIQGPRGYTF. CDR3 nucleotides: TGTGCCAGCAGTCAAATACAAGGCCCCAGAGGCTACACCTTC.